This T cell receptor (beta chain) was captured by sequencing in a study of vaccination effects on CD4 cells after COVID-19. Turning to the study itself: Participants got two doses of BNT162b2 or mRNA-1273 vaccine.

As to this clone: Its antigen remains unidentified.

ViraFEST assay sequencing came after antigen-specific CD4+ T cells were expanded with viral peptide pools. Subsequent to approximately 9 days of culture, CD4+ T cells were isolated. The infection with SARS-CoV-2 (confirmed by PCR) occurred in this person between March and December 2020. PBMC cultures contained about 1.9 million cells per well, approximately 10 IU/ml IL-2 and about 9.7 ug/ml peptides. Study-level findings and limits: Both infection-induced and vaccine-induced clones contracted markedly at late post-vaccination timepoints. Relatively few convalescent patients took part in the study, which had no early post-infection timepoints.

Germline CDR1 reads SGHTA; CDR2 reads FQGNSA. V was trimmed by 3 bases and J by 6 bases, leaving 12 bases between them. CDR3 length equals 14 residues. Libraries were prepared by immunoSEQ multiplex PCR; TCRdb keeps only in-frame clonotypes and omits some of them. The sample holds around 37,000 clones; 73% are singletons and the top ten take roughly 33%. Sequenced here: CD4+ T cells from PBMCs cultured with a peptide pool, sampled before COVID-19 vaccination. The chain has TRBV7-2 and TRBJ2-1; D possibly corresponds to TRBD1 (6 bases). This TCR came from a human donor who had a prior SARS-CoV-2 infection. CDR3 protein: CASSLGAPRNEQFF. CDR3 sequence (DNA): TGTGCCAGCAGCTTGGGGGCCCCTCGCAATGAGCAGTTCTTC.